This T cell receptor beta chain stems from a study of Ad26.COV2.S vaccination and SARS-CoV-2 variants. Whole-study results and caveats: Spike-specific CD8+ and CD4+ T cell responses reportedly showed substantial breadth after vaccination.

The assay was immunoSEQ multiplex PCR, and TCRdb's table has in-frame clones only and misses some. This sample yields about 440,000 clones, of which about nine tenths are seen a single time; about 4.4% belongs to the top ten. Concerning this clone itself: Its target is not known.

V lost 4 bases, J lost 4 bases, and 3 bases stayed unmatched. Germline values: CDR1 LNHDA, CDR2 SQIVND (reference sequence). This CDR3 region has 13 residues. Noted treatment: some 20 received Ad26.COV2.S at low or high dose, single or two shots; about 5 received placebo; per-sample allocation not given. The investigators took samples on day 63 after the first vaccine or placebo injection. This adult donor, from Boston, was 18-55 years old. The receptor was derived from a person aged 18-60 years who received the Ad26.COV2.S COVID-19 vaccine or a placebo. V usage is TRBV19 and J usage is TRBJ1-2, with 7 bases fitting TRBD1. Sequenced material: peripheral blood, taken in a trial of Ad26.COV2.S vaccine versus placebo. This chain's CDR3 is CASSRGQTYGYTF. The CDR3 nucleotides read TGTGCCAGTAGTAGGGGACAGACCTATGGCTACACCTTC.